The 13 T cell receptor beta chains below were found in one sample sequenced in a study of STAT3 mutations in large granular lymphocyte leukemia. Broader study findings: In T-cell large granular lymphocyte leukemia, about half of patients showed multiple immunodominant subclonotypes.

Produced via immunoSEQ multiplex PCR; TCRdb's table is partial and in-frame only. This table has around 33,000 clones, 65% to 80% appearing once. These TCRs are of unknown antigen specificity. Sequences were obtained from peripheral blood mononuclear cells. Every receptor here comes from a woman between 50 and 59 years old with T-cell large granular lymphocyte leukemia. Some clones in this sample may be carry-over from other donors' samples.

The rearrangement links TRBV28 to TRBJ2-5, with 9 bases that match TRBD2. CDR3 length equals 15 residues. The germline V gene has CDR1 MDHEN and CDR2 SYDVKM. The V and J ends lost 5 bases and 5 bases, in that order; junction bases with no gene match: 9. The CDR3 sequence: CASSIHLAGQETQYF. The CDR3 DNA reads as TGTGCCAGCAGTATCCACCTAGCGGGACAGGAGACCCAGTACTTC.

This clone has only a few counts. The chain has TRBV19 and TRBJ1-2, with 11 bases aligning to TRBD1. Germline CDR1 reads LNHDA; CDR2 reads SQIVND (reference sequence). This CDR3 is built from 17 residues. After removal of 5 bases from V and 4 bases from J, the junction contained 12 bases not matched to a gene. Written as DNA, the CDR3 is TGTGCCAGTAGTCTACAATCCGGGACAGGGGGATTCTATGGCTACACCTTC. Residues: CASSLQSGTGGFYGYTF.

The chain combines TRBV29-1 with TRBJ2-7; 9 nucleotides match TRBD2. Germline V CDR1 and CDR2: SQVTM, ANQGSEA. V dropped 4 bases and J dropped 0; count of bases not matched to a gene: 13. The CDR3 is 17 amino acids. CDR3 sequence reads: CSVAGLSSGTTSYEQYF. As DNA, the CDR3 is TGCAGCGTTGCAGGGTTGTCTAGCGGGACCACCTCCTACGAGCAGTACTTC.

The J gene is TRBJ2-7, the V gene TRBV18; D gene uncertain. The CDR3 length is 13 residues. The V gene's germline CDR1 is KGHSH and CDR2 LQKENI. Deletions cut 4 bases from V and 1 base from J, with 8 bases between. Written as DNA, the CDR3 is TGTGCCAGCTCACTCACAGAATCCTACGAGCAGTACTTC. This encodes CASSLTESYEQYF.

This sequence joins TRBV11-2 and TRBJ1-2; unclear D gene. The CDR3 is made up of 13 amino acids. The germline gives CDR1 SGHAT, CDR2 FQNNGV. V lost 1 base, J lost 5 bases, and 8 bases lay in between. The CDR3 DNA follows: TGTGCCAGCAGCTTAGGCCGGGGTTATGGCTACACCTTC. It yields the protein CASSLGRGYGYTF.

The chain couples TRBV5-1 to TRBJ2-7; D is unresolved. The V gene lost 4 bases and the J gene lost 4 bases, with 6 bases spanning the gap. The CDR3 covers 11 residues. Germline CDR1 SGHRS, CDR2 YFSETQ. CDR3 in amino acids: CASSAQYEQYF. The CDR3 DNA reads as TGCGCCAGCAGCGCCCAGTACGAGCAGTACTTC.

V and J are TRBV5-1 and TRBJ2-4; D gene uncertain. The CDR3 sequence is 14 residues long. The V gene's germline CDR1 is SGHRS and CDR2 YFSETQ. Trimming removed 1 base at V and 3 bases at J, with 8 bases between. CDR3: CASSLSGSKNIQYF. CDR3 coding DNA: TGCGCCAGCAGCTTGTCAGGAAGCAAAAACATTCAGTACTTC.

This sequence joins TRBV5-4 and TRBJ1-1; D ambiguous. V was pared by 0 bases and J by 0 bases, with 15 bases between. CDR3 size: 17 residues. Germline CDR1 SGHNT, CDR2 YYREEE (reference sequence). The CDR3 protein is CASSLALIPTLNTEAFF. The CDR3 bases are TGTGCCAGCAGCTTGGCCCTCATTCCGACCTTGAACACTGAAGCTTTCTTT.

V gene TRBV10-3 combines with J gene TRBJ2-3; 12 bases are a match to TRBD2. With V trimmed by 4 bases and J by 13 bases, 6 bases remained unmatched. Germline V gene data show CDR1 as ENHRY and CDR2 as SYGVKD. CDR3 length equals 13 residues. DNA of the CDR3: TGTGCCATCAGTGGACTAGCGGGAGCGGGGGAGTATTTT. As protein: CAISGLAGAGEYF.

The genes are TRBV14 and TRBJ2-7; TRBD2 is a possible D gene (5 bases). Germline values: CDR1 SGHDN, CDR2 FVKESK. V was shortened by 1 base and J by 6 bases, with 10 bases between the two germline ends. The CDR3 contains 13 residues. The CDR3 sequence: CASSQGLATEQYF. The CDR3 coding sequence is TGTGCCAGCAGCCAAGGGCTAGCCACCGAGCAGTACTTC. The full variable domain, in which reference TRBV14 and TRBJ2-7 provide the parts outside the CDR3, is EAGVTQFPSHSVIEKGQTVTLRCDPISGHDNLYWYRRVMGKEIKFLLHFVKESKQDESGMPNNRFLAERTGGTYSTLKVQPAELEDSGVYFCASSQGLATEQYFGPGTRLTVT.

This sequence joins TRBV28 and TRBJ2-5; the D is unclear. The germline V and J ends were trimmed by 2 bases and 3 bases, with 16 bases remaining between them. CDR1 is MDHEN and CDR2 is SYDVKM in the germline V gene. The CDR3 loop spans 16 amino acids. The CDR3 DNA is TGTGCCAGCAGTTTAGCCCTCGTGGCGTCGAAAGAGACCCAGTACTTC. Residues: CASSLALVASKETQYF.

CDR3 region: CASSEAAGLYGYTF. Written as DNA, the CDR3 is TGTGCCAGCAGTGAAGCGGCAGGGCTCTATGGCTACACCTTC. The chain recombines TRBV6-1 with TRBJ1-2, with a weak D call TRBD1 (5 bases). The CDR3 has 14 amino acids. Germline CDR1 MNHNS, CDR2 SASEGT. V shed 0 bases and J shed 4 bases, with 9 bases lying between them.

This chain uses TRBV29-1 with TRBJ2-5; D uncertain. There are 15 residues in the CDR3. The germline V and J ends were trimmed by 2 bases and 1 base, with 14 bases remaining between them. Germline lookup yields CDR1 SQVTM and CDR2 ANQGSEA. CDR3 region: CSVEPLKGIQETQYF. For the CDR3, the DNA is TGCAGCGTTGAACCGCTTAAGGGAATCCAAGAGACCCAGTACTTC.